This T cell receptor (beta chain) was obtained from a study of vaccination effects on CD4 cells after COVID-19 (dated by TCRdb to 2022 to 2024). In the study overall: Across the study, the median time from the second dose to post-vaccine sampling was 72 days (range 14 to 241). A total of 10 COVID-19 convalescent patients and a few SARS-CoV-2-naive healthy vaccine recipients were included in the full study. The Oncomine TCR Beta short-read assay on an Illumina iSeq 100 was used to sequence cultures from other donors in the study. In both COVID-19 convalescent patients and infection-naive vaccine recipients, the study compared SARS-CoV-2 spike-specific CD4+ TCR repertoires from before mRNA vaccination with those from after it. Findings and caveats that apply to the study as a whole: Limitations of the study were the small number of convalescent patients and the absence of early post-infection timepoints. Among healthy vaccine recipients, nearly all vaccine-induced clones were SARS-CoV-2 mono-reactive, and just 1 of 255 was cross-reactive with common cold coronaviruses. Both infection-induced and vaccine-induced clones contracted markedly at late post-vaccination timepoints, which is consistent with waning T cell responses.

Turning to this clone: Its antigen is not yet known. Base-call qualities are not available, and no considerably larger clone is one nucleotide away.

Libraries were prepared through the immunoSEQ multiplex PCR assay. DNA from the cultured, isolated CD4+ T cells was subjected to TCR beta CDR3 sequencing. Regarding the original processing steps: Non-productive TCR sequences were discarded, and reads were trimmed to the CDR3 region, with only CDR3s of 7 or more amino acids retained. The MANAFEST web app was used to pick out antigen-specific clonotypes by comparing their expansion in peptide wells with that in reference cultures. To count as positive, a clone had to show expansion at FDR<0.05 compared with the reference and with all other wells, an odds ratio above 5, and a frequency above 0.1% in two replicate wells. A clonotype was called cross-reactive if it was significantly expanded both in SARS-CoV-2 spike wells and in at least one common cold coronavirus spike condition. Levenshtein distance calculated with the stringdist R package was used to assess CDR3 similarity, and unrooted trees were constructed with ape in R 3.6.1. This is the immuneACCESS table as TCRdb keeps it, with only in-frame sequences that have V and J called. A part of the clones is gone; compared with another copy, unresolved V genes explain less than half, and the rest is unexplained. That table furnishes V, J and clone size, whereas the DNA furnished D and trimming. This sample is represented by 60,000 to 85,000 clones; about 67% of them were singletons. Clones ranked in the top ten supply less than 2% of the sample.

In the ViraFEST assay, PBMC were stimulated with viral peptide pools, and TCR sequencing was then used to find antigen-specific CD4+ T cell clonotypes based on their expansion. After 10 to 11 days of culture, CD4+ T cells were isolated with the EasySep CD4+ T cell isolation kit. Each participant received two doses of an mRNA SARS-CoV-2 vaccine, either BNT162b2 or mRNA-1273. None of the healthy vaccine recipients had a prior SARS-CoV-2 infection, which was confirmed by nucleocapsid antibody tests that came back negative both before and after vaccination. Some 2 million PBMC per well were cultured in IMDM with approximately 5% human AB serum, around 9.1 IU/ml IL-2 and gentamicin, plus 10 ug/ml peptides. On days 3 and 7, half of the culture medium was replaced with fresh IL-2-containing medium. Unless otherwise noted, each peptide stimulation condition was cultured in triplicate wells. PBMC were separated from whole blood using Ficoll-Paque Plus gradient centrifugation and were then either cryopreserved at -140C or used fresh. The spike proteins of SARS-CoV-2 and of the common cold coronaviruses HCoV-NL63, HCoV-OC43 and HCoV-229E were spanned by overlapping peptide pools. The QIAamp micro DNA kit was used to extract genomic DNA from the cultured CD4+ T cells.

Relative to germline, V is missing 4 bases and J is missing 6 bases, with 2 bases of the junction outside any gene match. Reading from cysteine to phenylalanine, the CDR3 counts 13 amino acids. CDR3 DNA only is kept here, 39 bases in frame from base 1. The CDR1 and CDR2 encoded by the germline V gene are SGHDN and FVKESK. The sequence links TRBV14 to TRBJ1-4; 7 bases in between match TRBD1. This receptor was taken from a human donor who received a COVID-19 vaccine. Sample: CD4+ T cells from PBMCs cultured with HCoV-229E spike peptides, taken after COVID-19 vaccination. Sample cell subset or site, as interpreted from the label and publication: HCoV-229E spike overlapping peptide pool stimulation. The base sequence is TGTGCCAGCAGCCGGGACAGATATGAAAAACTGTTTTTT. This translates into CASSRDRYEKLFF. Outside the CDR3, residues come from the reference TRBV14 and TRBJ1-4 proteins, so the full variable domain is: EAGVTQFPSHSVIEKGQTVTLRCDPISGHDNLYWYRRVMGKEIKFLLHFVKESKQDESGMPNNRFLAERTGGTYSTLKVQPAELEDSGVYFCASSRDRYEKLFFGSGTQLSVL.